Given below is one T cell receptor beta chain in context. Its antigen remains unknown. The read terminates 3 residues ahead of where the CDR3 ends, so the germline J gene completes it. This sample was taken from a study of T cells in women clearing cervical HPV infection. On the study more broadly: Case blood drawn at lesion detection; control blood after infection cleared. Study results and caveats: CIN3+ cases had significantly higher TCR richness than controls; evenness did not differ. Richness plus V gene abundances separated cases from controls with AUC over 0.8.

The CDR3 totals 12 residues. Assay: immunoSEQ multiplex PCR; the TCRdb copy retains only in-frame clones and omits some. The sample is made up of about 40,000 clones, and the top ten hold 4.8% of it. The sequence was collected from a woman between 18 and 70 years old with a cervical HPV16 infection that either progressed to CIN3+ or cleared (not recorded which). Sequenced: blood buffy coat. The gene calls are TRBV23-1 and TRBJ1-2, with 8 bases identical to TRBD1. TRBV23-1 has ORF status, its function being uncertain. CDR3 DNA, as far as it was read: TGCGCCAGATCGGACAGGGATGGAGGC. It yields the protein CARSDRDGG. The entire CDR3 protein is CARSDRDGGYTF.